Presented here are 14 T cell receptor beta chains from one specimen sequenced in a study of identical twins. TCRdb reprocessed the 5' RACE reads via MiXCR and lists one record per CDR3 protein. The table includes hundreds of thousands of distinct CDR3 sequences, about 18% detected once. This same sample was also part of a study on T cells expressing NK-cell markers.

The specimen was PBMCs. These receptors were taken from a woman aged 18 to 35 in good health.

This clonotype showed up just a few times. V and J are TRBV12-3 or TRBV12-4 and TRBJ1-2; D might be TRBD1 (6 bases). V was shortened by 5 bases and J by 8 bases, with 18 bases between the two germline ends. This CDR3 spans 14 amino acids. CDR3 protein: CASSRGQYAGGYTF. In nucleotides, the CDR3 is TGTGCCAGCAGTCGAGGACAGTATGCGGGCGGCTACACCTTC.

The J gene is TRBJ1-1, the V gene TRBV9; D remains unclear. Germline CDR1 and CDR2: SGDLS and YYNGEE. The CDR3 runs to 13 residues. V shed 2 bases and J shed 0 bases, with 5 bases lying between them. CDR3: CASSVSVNTEAFF. The CDR3 DNA reads TGTGCCAGCAGCGTCTCAGTGAACACTGAAGCTTTCTTT. Drawing the rest from reference TRBV9 and TRBJ1-1, the complete variable domain is DSGVTQTPKHLITATGQRVTLRCSPRSGDLSVYWYQQSLDQGLQFLIQYYNGEERAKGNILERFSAQQFPDLHSELNLSSLELGDSALYFCASSVSVNTEAFFGQGTRLTVV.

This clonotype was picked up a small number of times. As DNA, the CDR3 is TGTGCCAGCAGTTACTTCCCAGGCCAACAAATCTCTGGGGCCAACGTCCTGACTTTC. It is translated as CASSYFPGQQISGANVLTF. The chain combines TRBV6-2 or TRBV6-3 with TRBJ2-6; D is unresolved. Trimming stripped 1 base from V and 0 bases from J, with 16 bases between. Germline-derived CDR1 and CDR2 are MNHEY and SVGEGT. The CDR3 totals 19 residues.

This clonotype was observed many times. This chain links TRBV20-1 with TRBJ2-1; TRBD2 aligns across 10 bases. Germline loops: CDR1 DFQATT, CDR2 SNEGSKA (reference sequence). V shed 5 bases, J shed 6 bases, and the junction held 10 bases outside the gene matches. CDR3 size: 15 residues. The CDR3 DNA is TGCAGTGCTGGCCGAGCGGGAGGGAGAGGCAATGAGCAGTTCTTC. Protein sequence: CSAGRAGGRGNEQFF.

This clonotype was observed a few times. The chain employs TRBV7-6 and TRBJ2-3, with D maybe TRBD2 (6 bases). The CDR3 runs to 19 residues. Germline V gene data show CDR1 as SGHVS and CDR2 as FNYEAQ. V was shortened by 5 bases and J by 2 bases, with 26 bases between the two germline ends. The CDR3 protein is CASSDGGLWLGGNTDTQYF. CDR3 sequence (DNA): TGTGCCAGCAGCGACGGCGGTTTGTGGTTAGGCGGGAACACAGATACGCAGTATTTT.

V gene TRBV5-1 combines with J gene TRBJ2-5; the match to TRBD1 covers 7 bases. This CDR3 is built from 13 residues. After removal of 3 bases from V and 5 bases from J, the junction contained 4 bases not matched to a gene. Germline CDR1 SGHRS, CDR2 YFSETQ. This chain's CDR3 is CASSSDRPETQYF. The CDR3 bases are TGCGCCAGCAGCTCGGACAGGCCTGAGACCCAGTACTTC.

J is TRBJ2-7 and V is TRBV18; 7 bases are a match to TRBD1. Losses at the gene ends were 3 bases for V and 4 bases for J; bases not matched to a gene: 9. This CDR3 spans 15 amino acids. Germline-derived CDR1 and CDR2 are KGHSH and LQKENI. The CDR3 sequence is CASSPSRDSWYEQYF. As DNA, the CDR3 is TGTGCCAGCTCACCTTCGAGGGACAGTTGGTACGAGCAGTACTTC.

This clonotype was counted only a few times. This chain uses TRBV30 with TRBJ2-3; the D is unclear. With 0 bases removed from V and 1 base from J, the gap between germline ends came to 5 bases. The length of the CDR3 is 13 residues. Germline CDR1 and CDR2: GTSNPN and SVGIG (reference sequence). CDR3 residues: CAWSVLGTDTQYF. CDR3 coding DNA: TGTGCCTGGAGTGTACTCGGCACAGATACGCAGTATTTT.

The chain employs TRBV6-1 and TRBJ2-2; tentative D call: TRBD2 (5 bases). The CDR3 is 13 residues long. CDR1 MNHNS and CDR2 SASEGT come from the germline V gene. V lost 3 bases and J 8 bases, leaving 10 bases between the germline ends. The CDR3 nucleotides read TGTGCCAGCAGTGAGGTTCCGGGGGGGGAGCTGTTTTTT. This translates into CASSEVPGGELFF.

This clonotype was seen a single time. The chain employs TRBV9 and TRBJ2-1, with 7 bases fitting TRBD2. The V gene end was trimmed by 3 bases and the J gene end by 0 bases; junction bases not matched to a gene: 9. Germline assignment: CDR1 SGDLS and CDR2 YYNGEE. The CDR3 sequence is 17 residues long. Here the CDR3 reads CASSALTSDPSYNEQFF. DNA of the CDR3: TGTGCCAGCAGCGCGCTTACTAGCGACCCCTCCTACAATGAGCAGTTCTTC.

This clonotype was seen only a few times. This sequence joins TRBV20-1 and TRBJ2-3; 7 bases are shared with TRBD2. V dropped 1 base and J dropped 5; count of bases not matched to a gene: 9. CDR3 length: 15 amino acids. Germline CDR1 reads DFQATT; CDR2 reads SNEGSKA (reference sequence). The CDR3 sequence: CSARGAPPGGDTQYF. CDR3 nucleotide sequence: TGCAGTGCTAGAGGGGCACCGCCGGGGGGAGATACGCAGTATTTT.

This rearrangement joins TRBV5-1 to TRBJ1-1; 10 bases are a match to TRBD1. CDR3 length equals 14 residues. In germline, CDR1 is SGHRS, CDR2 YFSETQ. J was trimmed by 6 bases and V by 4 bases; bases with no gene match: 6. Here the CDR3 reads CASSRDRGFSEAFF. The CDR3, as DNA: TGCGCCAGCAGCAGGGACAGGGGATTCTCTGAAGCTTTCTTT.

This clonotype was observed a handful of times. The V gene is TRBV20-1, the J gene TRBJ2-3, with 7 bases fitting TRBD1. CDR1 DFQATT and CDR2 SNEGSKA come from the germline V gene (reference sequence). The CDR3 runs 13 residues. The V gene end was trimmed by 6 bases and the J gene end by 4 bases; junction bases not matched to a gene: 7. CDR3 sequence reads: CSAIQGTADTQYF. The DNA for the CDR3 is TGCAGTGCCATACAGGGGACGGCAGATACGCAGTATTTT.

The genes are TRBV20-1 and TRBJ1-1, with 9 bases identical to TRBD1. This CDR3 contains 14 residues. From germline, CDR1 is DFQATT and CDR2 SNEGSKA (reference sequence). Trimming at V came to 5 bases and at J to 1 base, leaving 5 bases not matched to a gene. The CDR3 loop is CSAPTTGGNTEAFF. CDR3 coding DNA: TGCAGTGCTCCTACGACAGGGGGGAACACTGAAGCTTTCTTT.